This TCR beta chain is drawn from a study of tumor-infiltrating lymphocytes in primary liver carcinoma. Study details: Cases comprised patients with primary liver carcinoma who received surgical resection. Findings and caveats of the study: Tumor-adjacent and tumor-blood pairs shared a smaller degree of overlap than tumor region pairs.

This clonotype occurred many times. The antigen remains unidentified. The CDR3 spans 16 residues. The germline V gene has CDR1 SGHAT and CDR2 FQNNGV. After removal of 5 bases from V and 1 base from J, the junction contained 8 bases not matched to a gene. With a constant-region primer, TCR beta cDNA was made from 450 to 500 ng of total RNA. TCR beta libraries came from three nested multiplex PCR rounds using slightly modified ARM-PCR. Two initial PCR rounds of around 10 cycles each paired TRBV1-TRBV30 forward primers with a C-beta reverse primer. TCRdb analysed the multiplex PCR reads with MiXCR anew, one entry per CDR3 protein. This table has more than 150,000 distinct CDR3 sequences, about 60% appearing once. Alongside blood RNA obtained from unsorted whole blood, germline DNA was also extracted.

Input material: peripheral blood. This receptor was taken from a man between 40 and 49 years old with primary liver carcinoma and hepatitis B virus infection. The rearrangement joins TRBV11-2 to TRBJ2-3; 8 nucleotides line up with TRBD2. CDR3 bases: TGTGCCAGCAGCGATGGGGGACTAGAACGCACAGATACGCAGTATTTT. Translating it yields CASSDGGLERTDTQYF. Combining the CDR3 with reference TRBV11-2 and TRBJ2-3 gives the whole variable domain EAGVAQSPRYKIIEKRQSVAFWCNPISGHATLYWYQQILGQGPKLLIQFQNNGVVDDSQLPKDRFSAERLKGVDSTLKIQPAKLEDSAVYLCASSDGGLERTDTQYFGPGTRLTVL.